This TCR beta chain was sequenced for a study of T cells in Graves' hyperthyroidism and ophthalmopathy. Germline V gene sequence: CDR1 LGHDT, CDR2 YNNKEL (reference sequence). V shed 1 base and J shed 1 base, with 16 bases lying between them. This CDR3 has 18 amino acids. Diagnoses used clinical symptoms, serum thyroxine and TRAb, thyroid ultrasound and orbital computed tomography. This clonotype has only a few counts. What it binds is not known. Whole-study findings and limits: Most clonotypes expanded in thyroid above 0.001 were likewise present in blood.

RNA transcripts served as the template for amplifying TCR beta CDR3 regions. The study used the HTBI primer set for a first-round RT-PCR of the TCR CDR3. TCRdb reprocessed the multiplex PCR reads with MiXCR, giving one entry per CDR3 protein. The profile shows some 510,000 distinct CDR3 sequences, less than 25% of them singletons. The sequence came from a man aged 18 to 30 with Graves' hyperthyroidism. Sequenced material: blood. J is TRBJ2-2 and V is TRBV3-1, with D maybe TRBD1 (6 bases). DNA for the CDR3: TGTGCCAGCAGCCAAGGCGGATCAGGGGTCGTGAACACCGGGGAGCTGTTTTTT. It specifies CASSQGGSGVVNTGELFF. Filled out from reference TRBV3-1 and TRBJ2-2, the complete variable domain reads DTAVSQTPKYLVTQMGNDKSIKCEQNLGHDTMYWYKQDSKKFLKIMFSYNNKELIINETVPNRFSPKSPDKAHLNLHINSLELGDSAVYFCASSQGGSGVVNTGELFFGEGSRLTVL.